The 29 T cell receptor beta chains given below trace back to one sample, sequenced in a study of blood T cell repertoires in COVID-19. Sequencing was performed with immunoSEQ multiplex PCR; in TCRdb, only in-frame clones are kept and a portion is missing. The sample has 100,000 or so clones; about 85% are singletons. Sequencing was carried out using peripheral blood. The receptors shown here come from a man aged 50-60 years with acute or convalescent COVID-19.

The genes are TRBV5-1 and TRBJ2-3; perhaps TRBD2 as D (6 bases). The CDR3 is 18 residues long. V was pared by 2 bases and J by 2 bases, with 21 bases between. The V gene's germline CDR1 is SGHRS and CDR2 YFSETQ. Here the CDR3 reads CASSFGGIRSSATDTQYF. CDR3 sequence (DNA): TGCGCCAGCAGCTTCGGGGGAATCAGGTCTAGCGCCACAGATACGCAGTATTTT.

This chain joins TRBV7-2 and TRBJ2-1; D might be TRBD1 (6 bases). Per germline, CDR1 SGHTA and CDR2 FQGNSA. The CDR3 length is 16 residues. Trimming left V 3 bases short and J 2 bases short, with 14 bases between. CDR3 region: CASSLAGGTTYNEQFF. DNA for the CDR3: TGTGCCAGCAGCTTGGCTGGGGGCACTACCTACAATGAGCAGTTCTTC.

The rearrangement links TRBV30 to TRBJ2-7, with 9 positions matching TRBD1. Germline CDR1 GTSNPN, CDR2 SVGIG (reference sequence). The V and J ends lost 0 bases and 3 bases, in that order; junction bases with no gene match: 3. The CDR3 loop spans 14 amino acids. For the CDR3, the DNA is TGTGCCTGGAGTGTCGGACAGGGGTTCTACGAGCAGTACTTC. This encodes CAWSVGQGFYEQYF.

V usage is TRBV10-1 and J usage is TRBJ2-3; 9 positions match TRBD2. From germline, CDR1 is WNHNN and CDR2 SYGVQD (reference sequence). The CDR3 has 15 amino acids. Trimming cost V 4 bases and J 1 base; bases outside gene matches: 3. The DNA for the CDR3 is TGCGCCAGCAGTGCTGCGGGAGGGGGCACAGATACGCAGTATTTT. Residues: CASSAAGGGTDTQYF.

The chain recombines TRBV5-8 with TRBJ1-6; D is ambiguous. The CDR3 has 16 amino acids. Trimming stripped 0 bases from V and 7 bases from J, with 14 bases between. Germline V lookup: CDR1 SGHTS, CDR2 YDEGEE. CDR3 amino acids: CASSLDLRRGNSPLHF. CDR3 DNA: TGTGCCAGCAGCTTGGACCTCCGGAGAGGGAATTCACCCCTCCACTTT.

The J gene is TRBJ2-6, the V gene TRBV18; 9 bases are a match to TRBD1. This CDR3 spans 18 amino acids. The junction had 9 bases not matched to a gene; V was cut back by 4 bases and J by 2 bases. Germline CDR1 is KGHSH and CDR2 is LQKENI. CDR3 bases: TGTGCCAGCTCACGGCCGGGACAGGGAGAAACTGGGGCCAACGTCCTGACTTTC. Translating it yields CASSRPGQGETGANVLTF.

This chain uses TRBV4-1 with TRBJ2-7, with 11 positions matching TRBD2. The CDR3 is 16 amino acids. V gave up 6 bases and J gave up 3 bases; unmatched junction bases: 10. Per germline, CDR1 MGHRA and CDR2 YSYEKL. The CDR3 DNA is TGCGCCAGCAGACGTATAATAGCGGGAGGGCTCTACGAGCAGTACTTC. This translates into CASRRIIAGGLYEQYF.

The chain recombines TRBV5-8 with TRBJ1-3; 9 nucleotides align to TRBD1. The germline CDR1 and CDR2 sequences are SGHTS and YDEGEE. Unmatched junction bases numbered 13, after V lost 5 bases and J lost 4 bases. This CDR3 has 17 residues. The CDR3 nucleotides are TGTGCCAGCAGATTTGTGACCCCCGGGACAGGGGGAAACACCATATATTTT. Amino acids: CASRFVTPGTGGNTIYF.

V usage is TRBV5-1 and J usage is TRBJ1-2, with TRBD1 as a possible D gene (6 bases). The CDR3 sequence is 15 residues long. V was trimmed by 4 bases and J by 3 bases, leaving 16 bases between them. The V gene's germline CDR1 is SGHRS and CDR2 YFSETQ. The DNA for the CDR3 is TGCGCCAGCAGCCCTTCCGGGGGGGCGGACTATGGCTACACCTTC. Its protein is CASSPSGGADYGYTF.

The genes are TRBV3-1 (or the pseudogene TRBV3-2) and TRBJ2-5; D is undetermined. Germline CDR1 reads LGHDT; CDR2 reads YNNKEL (reference sequence). The CDR3 is 13 residues long. Trimming cost V 4 bases and J 1 base, with 7 bases left between them. Here the CDR3 DNA reads TGTGCCAGCAGCCCCGGGTCCCAAGAGACCCAGTACTTC. This encodes CASSPGSQETQYF.

Only one count was recorded for this clone. The gene calls are TRBV28 and TRBJ1-2; D call uncertain. CDR3 size: 15 residues. CDR1 and CDR2 from the germline V gene are MDHEN and SYDVKM. V was clipped by 2 bases and J by 0 bases, with 10 bases between them. The CDR3 loop reads CASSLRPNTNYGYTF. The CDR3 DNA is TGTGCCAGCAGTTTACGCCCGAACACTAACTATGGCTACACCTTC.

This clone is a singleton in its sample. The chain uses TRBV7-6 and TRBJ1-3, with unresolved D. V was pared by 5 bases and J by 0 bases, with 11 bases between. CDR1 SGHVS and CDR2 FNYEAQ come from the germline V gene. The CDR3 consists of 15 residues. The CDR3 is CASSPITYSGNTIYF. CDR3 nucleotide sequence: TGTGCCAGCAGCCCGATCACCTACTCTGGAAACACCATATATTTT. Combining the CDR3 with reference TRBV7-6 and TRBJ1-3 gives the whole variable domain GAGVSQSPRYKVTKRGQDVALRCDPISGHVSLYWYRQALGQGPEFLTYFNYEAQQDKSGLPNDRFSAERPEGSISTLTIQRTEQRDSAMYRCASSPITYSGNTIYFGEGSWLTVV.

A few counts support this clone. This chain joins TRBV6-5 and TRBJ2-5; D is undetermined. Deletions cut 2 bases from V and 5 bases from J, with 9 bases between. CDR3 length: 13 residues. Germline V lookup: CDR1 MNHEY, CDR2 SVGAGI. The CDR3 bases are TGTGCCAGCAGTTACGTCGGTTTGGAGACCCAGTACTTC. This translates into CASSYVGLETQYF.

The chain carries TRBV5-8 and TRBJ2-1, with D hard to call. The CDR3 totals 12 residues. Trimming pared 4 bases from V and 8 bases from J, leaving 10 bases between. The germline gives CDR1 SGHTS, CDR2 YDEGEE. CDR3 sequence: CASSLYVHEQFF. CDR3 coding DNA: TGTGCCAGCAGCCTATACGTTCATGAGCAGTTCTTC.

In DNA form, the CDR3 reads TGTGCCAGCAGCTTAGGGCGGGACAGGGTCGGCTACACCTTC. It translates to CASSLGRDRVGYTF. The chain is built from TRBV7-8 and TRBJ1-2; 9 bases agree with TRBD1. J lost 8 bases, V lost 1 base, and 5 bases had no gene match. Per the germline V gene, CDR1 is SGHVS and CDR2 is FQNEAQ. This CDR3 has 14 amino acids.

The chain joins TRBV6-1 to TRBJ2-3; TRBD1 might be the D (6 bases). The CDR3 sequence is 16 residues long. Trimming took 1 base from V and 0 from J, leaving 11 bases between them. The germline V gene has CDR1 MNHNS and CDR2 SASEGT. This CDR3 is CASSEGTGSSTDTQYF. In DNA, the CDR3 is TGTGCCAGCAGTGAAGGTACAGGGAGTAGCACAGATACGCAGTATTTT.

This clone was seen a few times. The CDR3 bases are TGTGCCAGTAGTATTTGGGACAGGGAGGGATCACCCCTCCACTTT. Its translation is CASSIWDREGSPLHF. The chain recombines TRBV19 with TRBJ1-6; TRBD1 matches at 9 bases. V was clipped by 3 bases and J by 10 bases; unmatched bases: 7. The germline CDR1 and CDR2 sequences are LNHDA and SQIVND (reference sequence). The CDR3 loop spans 15 amino acids.

This clone showed up just once. V gene TRBV20-1 combines with J gene TRBJ2-3, with 7 bases identical to TRBD1. Trimming removed 3 bases from V and 2 bases from J; junction bases left unmatched: 11. CDR3 length equals 16 residues. Per the germline V gene, CDR1 is DFQATT and CDR2 is SNEGSKA (reference sequence). This chain's CDR3 is CSASGRRQGPTDTQYF. CDR3 DNA: TGCAGTGCTAGTGGCCGCCGACAGGGCCCCACAGATACGCAGTATTTT.

The chain combines TRBV14 with TRBJ2-7, with D possibly matching TRBD1 (6 bases). Germline CDR1 is SGHDN and CDR2 is FVKESK. This CDR3 comprises 15 residues. Trimming pared 4 bases from V and 0 bases from J, leaving 13 bases between. This CDR3 is CASSRGHLSSYEQYF. CDR3 in DNA: TGTGCCAGCAGCCGGGGACATCTCAGCTCCTACGAGCAGTACTTC.

The gene calls are TRBV18 and TRBJ1-1; D uncertain. Germline CDR1 and CDR2: KGHSH and LQKENI. V lost 6 bases and J 3 bases, leaving 11 bases between the germline ends. The CDR3 loop spans 13 amino acids. The CDR3 region is CASSPGGDTEAFF. For the CDR3, the DNA is TGTGCCAGCTCCCCAGGCGGGGACACTGAAGCTTTCTTT. Variable domain in full (rest from reference TRBV18 and TRBJ1-1): NAGVMQNPRHLVRRRGQEARLRCSPMKGHSHVYWYRQLPEEGLKFMVYLQKENIIDESGMPKERFSAEFPKEGPSILRIQQVVRGDSAAYFCASSPGGDTEAFFGQGTRLTVV.

The chain is built from TRBV6-1 and TRBJ1-6; 7 nucleotides line up with TRBD1. The CDR3 has 16 residues. With V trimmed by 2 bases and J by 9 bases, 10 bases remained unmatched. Germline V gene sequence: CDR1 MNHNS, CDR2 SASEGT. This chain's CDR3 is CASSESPGQRRSPLHF. CDR3 nucleotides: TGTGCCAGCAGTGAATCTCCGGGACAGCGGCGTTCACCCCTCCACTTT.

The sample holds a few counts of this clone. The chain combines TRBV29-1 with TRBJ1-1, with a weak D call TRBD1 (5 bases). The germline gives CDR1 SQVTM, CDR2 ANQGSEA. This CDR3 comprises 13 residues. Trimming shortened V by 4 bases and J by 1 base, and 10 bases separated the two germline ends. CDR3 loop: CSVVGQRNTEAFF. The CDR3 coding sequence is TGCAGCGTTGTAGGACAAAGGAACACTGAAGCTTTCTTT.

The chain employs TRBV3-1 (or the pseudogene TRBV3-2) and TRBJ1-3; TRBD1 agrees at 7 bases. Germline-derived CDR1 and CDR2 are LGHDT and YNNKEL (reference sequence). The CDR3 runs 15 residues. V was pared by 4 bases and J by 4 bases, with 7 bases of the junction left unmatched. The CDR3 is CASSLLDRDGNTIYF. The CDR3 DNA follows: TGTGCCAGCAGCCTCCTAGACAGGGACGGAAACACCATATATTTT.

The V gene is TRBV2, the J gene TRBJ2-7; 9 bases match TRBD2. V shed 6 bases, J shed 0 bases, and the junction held 6 bases outside the gene matches. This CDR3 is built from 15 residues. CDR1 SNHLY and CDR2 FYNNEI come from the germline V gene. The CDR3 nucleotides are TGTGCCAGCAGCGGTAGCGGGGGCAGCTCCTACGAGCAGTACTTC. Residues: CASSGSGGSSYEQYF.

The rearrangement links TRBV4-2 to TRBJ2-3, with TRBD1 identical over 7 bases. This CDR3 spans 16 amino acids. Germline V CDR1 and CDR2: LGHNA, YNFKEQ. V lost 2 bases to trimming and J lost 2 bases; unmatched junction nucleotides: 7. Here the CDR3 DNA reads TGTGCCAGCAGCCAATTTGGGGACAGCCTCACAGATACGCAGTATTTT. Protein sequence: CASSQFGDSLTDTQYF.

This chain links TRBV5-1 with TRBJ2-5, with no clear D. Germline-derived CDR1 and CDR2 are SGHRS and YFSETQ. The CDR3 is 14 residues long. V was clipped by 0 bases and J by 1 base, with 7 bases between them. CDR3 region: CASSLEPPQETQYF. The CDR3 region has the DNA TGCGCCAGCAGCTTGGAGCCCCCCCAAGAGACCCAGTACTTC.

V is TRBV18 and J is TRBJ2-7; 9 bases are shared with TRBD1. V trimming: 6 bases; J trimming: 3 bases; junction bases outside the gene matches: 9. CDR3 length: 15 amino acids. Germline V gives CDR1 KGHSH, CDR2 LQKENI. The CDR3: CASSRPGQGIYEQYF. The CDR3 coding sequence is TGTGCCAGCTCTAGACCGGGACAGGGCATCTACGAGCAGTACTTC.

The V call is TRBV7-9, the J call TRBJ2-2; 7 bases line up with TRBD1. CDR3 size: 14 residues. Germline V CDR1 and CDR2: SEHNR, FQNEAQ (reference sequence). Losses at the gene ends were 5 bases for V and 5 bases for J; bases not matched to a gene: 5. The CDR3 sequence is CASSRDSRTGELFF. CDR3 in DNA: TGTGCCAGCAGCAGGGACAGCAGGACCGGGGAGCTGTTTTTT.

As concerns this clone: The identical CDR3 is also encoded by other nucleotide sequences in the sample. The chain carries TRBV3-1 (or the pseudogene TRBV3-2) and TRBJ1-4, with TRBD1 as a possible D gene (6 bases). CDR1 LGHDT and CDR2 YNNKEL come from the germline V gene (reference sequence). The CDR3 has 16 amino acids. Trimming removed 3 bases at V and 10 bases at J, with 21 bases between. In nucleotides, the CDR3 is TGTGCCAGCAGCCAGAGGGGGGGTCGGGGCAGCTCAAAACTGTTTTTT. It is translated as CASSQRGGRGSSKLFF.